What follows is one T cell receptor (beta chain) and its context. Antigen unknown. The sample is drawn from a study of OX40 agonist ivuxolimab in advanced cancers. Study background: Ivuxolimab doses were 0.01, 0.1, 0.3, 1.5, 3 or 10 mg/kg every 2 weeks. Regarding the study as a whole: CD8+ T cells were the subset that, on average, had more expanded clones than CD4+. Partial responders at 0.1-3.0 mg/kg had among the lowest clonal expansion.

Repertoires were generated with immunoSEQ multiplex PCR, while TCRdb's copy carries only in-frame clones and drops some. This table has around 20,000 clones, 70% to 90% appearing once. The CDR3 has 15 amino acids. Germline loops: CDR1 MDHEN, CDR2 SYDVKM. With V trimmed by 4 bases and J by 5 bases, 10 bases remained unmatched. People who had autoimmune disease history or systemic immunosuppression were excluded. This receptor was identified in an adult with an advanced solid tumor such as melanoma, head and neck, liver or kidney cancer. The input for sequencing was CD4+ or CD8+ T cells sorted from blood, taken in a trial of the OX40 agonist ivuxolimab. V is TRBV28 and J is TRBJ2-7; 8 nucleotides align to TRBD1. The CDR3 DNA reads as TGTGCCAGCAGTTGGACCGACAGGGGTATCCACGAGCAGTACTTC. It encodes CASSWTDRGIHEQYF.